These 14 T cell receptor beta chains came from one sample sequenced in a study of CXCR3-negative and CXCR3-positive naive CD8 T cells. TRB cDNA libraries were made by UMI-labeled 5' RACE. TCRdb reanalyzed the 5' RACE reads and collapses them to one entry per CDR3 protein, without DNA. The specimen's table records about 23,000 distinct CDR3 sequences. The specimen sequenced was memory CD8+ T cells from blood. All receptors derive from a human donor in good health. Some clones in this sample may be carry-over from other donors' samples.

The CDR3 loop is CASSPGRVGPNTEAFF. This rearrangement joins TRBV9 to TRBJ1-1. The CDR3 length is 16 residues. Germline V gene sequence: CDR1 SGDLS, CDR2 YYNGEE.

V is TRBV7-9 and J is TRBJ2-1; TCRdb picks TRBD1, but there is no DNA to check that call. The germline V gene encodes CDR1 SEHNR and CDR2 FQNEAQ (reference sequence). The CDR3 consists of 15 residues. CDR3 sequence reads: CASSYRDRTYNEQFF. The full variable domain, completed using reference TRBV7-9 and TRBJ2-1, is DTGVSQNPRHKITKRGQNVTFRCDPISEHNRLYWYRQTLGQGPEFLTYFQNEAQLEKSRLLSDRFSAERPKGSFSTLEIQRTEQGDSAMYLCASSYRDRTYNEQFFGPGTRLTVL.

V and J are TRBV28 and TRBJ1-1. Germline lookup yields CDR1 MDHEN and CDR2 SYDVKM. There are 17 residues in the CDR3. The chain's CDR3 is CASSLLRNSFMNTEAFF.

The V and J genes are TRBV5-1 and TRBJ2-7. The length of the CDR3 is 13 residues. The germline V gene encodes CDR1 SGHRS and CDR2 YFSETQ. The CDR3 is CASSTGSPYEQYF.

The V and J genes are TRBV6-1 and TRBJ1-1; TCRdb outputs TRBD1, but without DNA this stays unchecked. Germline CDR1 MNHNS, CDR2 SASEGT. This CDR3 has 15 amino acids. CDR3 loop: CASSEDDGQATEAFF.

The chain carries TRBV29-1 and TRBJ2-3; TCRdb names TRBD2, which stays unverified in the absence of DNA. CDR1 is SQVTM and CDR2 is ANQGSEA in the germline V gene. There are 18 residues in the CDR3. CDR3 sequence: CSVEDDLGLAGGTDTQYF.

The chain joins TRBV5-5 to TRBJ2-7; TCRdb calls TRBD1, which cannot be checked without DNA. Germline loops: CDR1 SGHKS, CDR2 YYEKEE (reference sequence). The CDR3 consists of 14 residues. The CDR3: CASSLGQPPYEQYF.

The CDR3 reads CSVEGVAEETQYF. The J gene is TRBJ2-5, the V gene TRBV29-1. CDR3 length: 13 amino acids. From germline, CDR1 is SQVTM and CDR2 ANQGSEA.

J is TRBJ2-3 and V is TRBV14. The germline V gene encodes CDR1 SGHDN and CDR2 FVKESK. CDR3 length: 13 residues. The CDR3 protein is CASSQGLTDAQYF. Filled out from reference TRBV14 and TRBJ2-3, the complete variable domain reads EAGVTQFPSHSVIEKGQTVTLRCDPISGHDNLYWYRRVMGKEIKFLLHFVKESKQDESGMPNNRFLAERTGGTYSTLKVQPAELEDSGVYFCASSQGLTDAQYFGPGTRLTVL.

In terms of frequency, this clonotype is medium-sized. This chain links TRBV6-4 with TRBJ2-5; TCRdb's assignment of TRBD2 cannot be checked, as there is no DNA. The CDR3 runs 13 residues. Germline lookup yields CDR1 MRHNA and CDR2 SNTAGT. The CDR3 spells CASSDGPAETQYF.

The CDR3 region is CAGGYPNEQFF. The chain has TRBV27 and TRBJ2-1; there is no DNA to check the TCRdb D call of TRBD1. Looked up from germline, CDR1 is MNHEY and CDR2 is SMNVEV (reference sequence). This CDR3 has 11 residues.

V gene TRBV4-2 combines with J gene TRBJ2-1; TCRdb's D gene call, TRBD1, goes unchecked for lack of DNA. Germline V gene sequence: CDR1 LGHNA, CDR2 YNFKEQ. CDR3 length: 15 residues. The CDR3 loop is CASSPEDRGGNEQFF.

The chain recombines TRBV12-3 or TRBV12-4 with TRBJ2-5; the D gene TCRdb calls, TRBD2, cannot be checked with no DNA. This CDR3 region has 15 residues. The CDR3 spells CASSLGKGGGETQYF.

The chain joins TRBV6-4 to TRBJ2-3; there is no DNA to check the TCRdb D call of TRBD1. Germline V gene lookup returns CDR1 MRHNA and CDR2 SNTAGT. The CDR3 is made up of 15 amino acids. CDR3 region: CASSDSAGTTDTQYF.